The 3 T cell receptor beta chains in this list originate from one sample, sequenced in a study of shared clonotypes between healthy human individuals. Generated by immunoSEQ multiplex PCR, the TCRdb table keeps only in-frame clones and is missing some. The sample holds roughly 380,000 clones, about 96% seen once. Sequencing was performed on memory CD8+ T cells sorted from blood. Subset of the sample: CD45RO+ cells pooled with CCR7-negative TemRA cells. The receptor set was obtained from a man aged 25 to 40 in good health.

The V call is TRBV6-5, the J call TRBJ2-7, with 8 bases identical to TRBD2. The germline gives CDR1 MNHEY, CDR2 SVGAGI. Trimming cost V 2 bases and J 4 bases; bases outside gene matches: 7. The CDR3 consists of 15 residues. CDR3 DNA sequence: TGTGCCAGCAGTTACAAGTCTAGCGGGCTTTACGAGCAGTACTTC. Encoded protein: CASSYKSSGLYEQYF.

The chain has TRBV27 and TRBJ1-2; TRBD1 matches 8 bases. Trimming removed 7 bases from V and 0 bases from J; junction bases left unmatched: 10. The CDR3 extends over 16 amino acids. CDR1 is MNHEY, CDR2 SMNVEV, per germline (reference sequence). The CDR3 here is CASTPTGVRANYGYTF. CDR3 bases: TGTGCCAGCACTCCGACAGGGGTCCGTGCTAACTATGGCTACACCTTC.

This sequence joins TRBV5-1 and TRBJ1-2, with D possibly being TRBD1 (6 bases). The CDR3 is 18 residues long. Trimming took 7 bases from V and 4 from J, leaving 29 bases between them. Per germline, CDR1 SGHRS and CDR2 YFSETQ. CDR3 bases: TGCGCCAGCTCTCCGGAGGCAGGGGAATTCGGAGGACTCTATGGCTACACCTTC. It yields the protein CASSPEAGEFGGLYGYTF.